One and the same sample provided the 29 T cell receptor beta chains below, sequenced in a study of cytomegalovirus exposure and HLA in healthy donors. The PCR contained 60 Vbeta and 13 Jbeta primers. Assay used: immunoSEQ multiplex PCR; TCRdb lists only in-frame clones, some missing. This table has more than 95,000 clones, around 72% appearing once. Input material: PBMCs. The source of these receptors is a man in his thirties or forties in good health and CMV-seronegative.

This chain connects TRBV5-4 to TRBJ1-1; unclear D gene. CDR3 size: 13 residues. Trimming shortened V by 4 bases and J by 5 bases, and 12 bases separated the two germline ends. Germline assignment: CDR1 SGHNT and CDR2 YYREEE (reference sequence). CDR3 in amino acids: CASSIPRGTEAFF. The CDR3 nucleotides read TGTGCCAGCAGCATTCCTCGCGGGACTGAAGCTTTCTTT.

The J gene is TRBJ2-2, the V gene TRBV5-1; the D gene is possibly TRBD2 (5 bases). Per germline, CDR1 SGHRS and CDR2 YFSETQ. The CDR3 totals 16 residues. With 4 bases removed from V and 0 bases from J, the gap between germline ends came to 13 bases. CDR3 sequence reads: CASSPTSGSNTGELFF. The CDR3 DNA reads as TGCGCCAGCAGCCCTACCAGCGGATCGAACACCGGGGAGCTGTTTTTT.

The rearrangement uses TRBV14 and TRBJ1-5, with no clear D. Deletions cut 4 bases from V and 4 bases from J, with 8 bases between. The CDR3 sequence is 13 residues long. In germline, CDR1 is SGHDN, CDR2 FVKESK. The CDR3, as DNA: TGTGCCAGCAGCCTTTTAATAAATCAGCCCCAGCATTTT. Protein product: CASSLLINQPQHF.

CDR3 sequence reads: CASSELPGRLRNTIYF. The CDR3 region has the DNA TGTGCCAGCAGTGAACTCCCAGGCAGACTAAGAAACACCATATATTTT. This chain uses TRBV6-1 with TRBJ1-3; no reliable D call. Between the trimmed V and J ends, which lost 2 bases and 5 bases, there was a span of 16 bases. Germline CDR1 MNHNS, CDR2 SASEGT. The CDR3 loop spans 16 amino acids.

This clone is a singleton in its sample. The chain employs TRBV5-1 and TRBJ2-3; TRBD2 agrees at 11 bases. Germline trimming cut 4 bases from V and 2 bases from J; bases unmatched to any gene: 3. This CDR3 comprises 15 residues. CDR1 SGHRS and CDR2 YFSETQ come from the germline V gene. Here the CDR3 DNA reads TGCGCCAGCAGCCAGACTAGCGGGGACACAGATACGCAGTATTTT. Its translation is CASSQTSGDTDTQYF. The whole variable domain, remainder taken from reference TRBV5-1 and TRBJ2-3, is KAGVTQTPRYLIKTRGQQVTLSCSPISGHRSVSWYQQTPGQGLQFLFEYFSETQRNKGNFPGRFSGRQFSNSRSEMNVSTLELGDSALYLCASSQTSGDTDTQYFGPGTRLTVL.

The CDR3, as DNA: TGTGCCAGCTCGGGACAGCCTAGCACAGATACGCAGTATTTT. It codes for CASSGQPSTDTQYF. The chain joins TRBV6-4 to TRBJ2-3; 7 bases line up with TRBD1. CDR3 length: 14 amino acids. Trimming removed 8 bases from V and 0 bases from J; junction bases left unmatched: 5. The germline gives CDR1 MRHNA, CDR2 SNTAGT.

This chain connects TRBV5-4 to TRBJ2-5; 11 bases align to TRBD2. With 6 bases clipped from V and 3 bases from J, the junction kept 4 bases outside the gene matches. The CDR3 sequence is 14 residues long. The V gene's germline CDR1 is SGHNT and CDR2 YYREEE (reference sequence). In nucleotides, the CDR3 is TGTGCCAGCACCAAACTAGCGGGGGAAGAGACCCAGTACTTC. Translation: CASTKLAGEETQYF. The whole variable domain, remainder taken from reference TRBV5-4 and TRBJ2-5, is ETGVTQSPTHLIKTRGQQVTLRCSSQSGHNTVSWYQQALGQGPQFIFQYYREEENGRGNFPPRFSGLQFPNYSSELNVNALELDDSALYLCASTKLAGEETQYFGPGTRLLVL.

The chain is built from TRBV11-2 and TRBJ1-1; weak D call: TRBD1 (6 bases). V lost 2 bases and J lost 1, with 11 bases in between. CDR1 SGHAT and CDR2 FQNNGV come from the germline V gene. This CDR3 region has 15 residues. The CDR3 spells CASSLSGTPNTEAFF. DNA for the CDR3: TGTGCCAGCAGCTTATCCGGGACACCGAACACTGAAGCTTTCTTT.

The J gene is TRBJ2-3, the V gene TRBV14; no clear D gene. V lost 4 bases, J lost 2 bases, and 7 bases lay in between. Germline V gene sequence: CDR1 SGHDN, CDR2 FVKESK. The CDR3 length is 13 residues. CDR3 in amino acids: CASSPTFTDTQYF. The CDR3 bases are TGTGCCAGCAGCCCTACCTTCACAGATACGCAGTATTTT.

The chain combines TRBV4-1 with TRBJ1-5; a weak D match, TRBD1 (6 bases). CDR1 and CDR2 (germline): MGHRA, YSYEKL. The V and J ends lost 3 bases and 0 bases respectively, with 15 bases between them. The CDR3 extends over 17 amino acids. CDR3 residues: CASSHPPGGVSNQPQHF. The CDR3 coding sequence is TGCGCCAGCAGCCACCCCCCGGGGGGCGTTAGCAATCAGCCCCAGCATTTT.

The table lists this clone with a count of one. The rearrangement links TRBV6-1 to TRBJ1-5, with a weak D call TRBD1 (5 bases). This CDR3 is 13 amino acids long. Germline V gives CDR1 MNHNS, CDR2 SASEGT. Trimming shortened V by 11 bases and J by 3 bases, and 14 bases separated the two germline ends. CDR3: CAGGSGINQPQHF. In DNA, the CDR3 is TGTGCCGGGGGGTCGGGAATCAATCAGCCCCAGCATTTT.

The table lists this clone with a few counts. The V and J genes are TRBV10-3 and TRBJ1-1; D call uncertain. V was cut by 4 bases and J by 7 bases, with 7 bases left in between. The CDR3 totals 11 residues. CDR1 and CDR2 (germline): ENHRY, SYGVKD. The CDR3 is CAISGAHEAFF. The CDR3 DNA reads TGTGCCATCAGTGGAGCGCATGAAGCTTTCTTT.

The rearrangement joins TRBV13 to TRBJ2-7, with TRBD2 identical over 11 bases. This CDR3 contains 16 residues. J gave up 2 bases and V 4 bases, and 7 bases lay outside the gene matches. Per germline, CDR1 PRHDT and CDR2 FYEKMQ (reference sequence). CDR3 region: CASSSAGTSGTYEQYF. Written as DNA, the CDR3 is TGTGCCAGCAGCTCGGCCGGGACTAGCGGTACCTACGAGCAGTACTTC.

The chain recombines TRBV13 with TRBJ1-2; TRBD1 matches 10 bases. V lost 3 bases to trimming and J lost 8 bases; unmatched junction nucleotides: 3. Germline lookup yields CDR1 PRHDT and CDR2 FYEKMQ (reference sequence). The CDR3 is made up of 13 amino acids. CDR3: CASSFGTGAGYTF. DNA of the CDR3: TGTGCCAGCAGCTTCGGGACAGGGGCCGGCTACACCTTC.

This chain links TRBV7-2 with TRBJ2-7; tentative D call: TRBD2 (5 bases). The germline gives CDR1 SGHTA, CDR2 FQGNSA. Trimming stripped 1 base from V and 5 bases from J, with 9 bases between. The CDR3 has 13 amino acids. Here the CDR3 DNA reads TGTGCCAGCAGCTTAGAACAGCGGAACGAGCAGTACTTC. Its translation is CASSLEQRNEQYF.

The table lists this clone with a few counts. The CDR3 region has the DNA TGCGCCAGCAGCCTCTCTGCAGGGTATAATTCACCCCTCCACTTT. It is translated as CASSLSAGYNSPLHF. The chain carries TRBV5-1 and TRBJ1-6, with a tentative D call TRBD1 (5 bases). This CDR3 is 15 amino acids long. Between the trimmed V and J ends, which lost 4 bases and 4 bases, there was a span of 12 bases. Germline values: CDR1 SGHRS, CDR2 YFSETQ. The full variable domain, its missing parts supplied by reference TRBV5-1 and TRBJ1-6, is KAGVTQTPRYLIKTRGQQVTLSCSPISGHRSVSWYQQTPGQGLQFLFEYFSETQRNKGNFPGRFSGRQFSNSRSEMNVSTLELGDSALYLCASSLSAGYNSPLHFGNGTRLTVT.

This chain links TRBV28 with TRBJ2-3; D is uncertain. The CDR3 extends over 15 amino acids. Per germline, CDR1 MDHEN and CDR2 SYDVKM. The ends were cut back, 6 bases at V and 0 bases at J, with 13 bases in the middle. The CDR3 nucleotides are TGTGCCAGCAGGATACTAAAGACTAGCACAGATACGCAGTATTTT. It codes for CASRILKTSTDTQYF.

J is TRBJ2-5 and V is TRBV7-9; D might be TRBD1 (6 bases). V was trimmed by 7 bases and J by 0 bases, leaving 18 bases between them. The CDR3 sequence is 16 residues long. Germline CDR1 reads SEHNR; CDR2 reads FQNEAQ (reference sequence). The CDR3 region is CASKTGTFPYQETQYF. The CDR3 nucleotides read TGTGCCAGCAAAACAGGGACATTTCCGTACCAAGAGACCCAGTACTTC. The complete variable domain, with remaining parts taken from reference TRBV7-9 and TRBJ2-5, reads DTGVSQNPRHKITKRGQNVTFRCDPISEHNRLYWYRQTLGQGPEFLTYFQNEAQLEKSRLLSDRFSAERPKGSFSTLEIQRTEQGDSAMYLCASKTGTFPYQETQYFGPGTRLLVL.

The chain combines TRBV7-2 with TRBJ2-7, with D uncertain. Germline V lookup: CDR1 SGHTA, CDR2 FQGNSA. The CDR3 has 16 amino acids. Deletions cut 4 bases from V and 3 bases from J, with 19 bases between. CDR3 protein: CASSWSGVLSGYEQYF. The CDR3 DNA is TGTGCCAGCAGCTGGTCCGGAGTCTTGTCCGGCTACGAGCAGTACTTC.

The chain links TRBV5-4 to TRBJ2-7; weak D call: TRBD2 (5 bases). This CDR3 comprises 14 residues. With 4 bases removed from V and 0 bases from J, the gap between germline ends came to 11 bases. Germline lookup yields CDR1 SGHNT and CDR2 YYREEE (reference sequence). CDR3 amino acids: CASSTRDSSYEQYF. The CDR3 DNA reads as TGTGCCAGCAGCACCCGGGATAGCTCCTACGAGCAGTACTTC.

The rearrangement joins TRBV6-5 to TRBJ1-5; tentatively, D is TRBD1 (5 bases). The CDR3 totals 14 residues. Germline V lookup: CDR1 MNHEY, CDR2 SVGAGI. V was cut by 6 bases and J by 1 base, with 10 bases left in between. The CDR3 reads CASRRGGSNQPQHF. DNA of the CDR3: TGTGCCAGCAGGAGGGGAGGGAGCAATCAGCCCCAGCATTTT.

This clone was seen only a few times. Other DNA sequences in the sample encode the same CDR3. In nucleotides, the CDR3 is TGTGCCATCAGTGTTCAAAACACTGAAGCTTTCTTT. Its protein product is CAISVQNTEAFF. The chain uses TRBV10-3 and TRBJ1-1; no clear D gene. The CDR3 loop spans 12 amino acids. V was pared by 4 bases and J by 2 bases, with 5 bases between. CDR1 is ENHRY, CDR2 SYGVKD, per germline.

V and J are TRBV10-1 and TRBJ1-5, with TRBD1 matching over 11 bases. J lost 7 bases, V lost 7 bases, and 21 bases had no gene match. Germline CDR1 WNHNN, CDR2 SYGVQD (reference sequence). The length of the CDR3 is 19 residues. The CDR3 sequence: CASIRIVSKGQGVRQPQHF. CDR3 nucleotide sequence: TGCGCCAGCATCCGAATAGTATCCAAGGGACAGGGGGTACGGCAGCCCCAGCATTTT.

V gene TRBV6-1 combines with J gene TRBJ1-5, with D uncertain. V was cut by 4 bases and J by 7 bases, with 23 bases left in between. The germline gives CDR1 MNHNS, CDR2 SASEGT. This CDR3 is 17 amino acids long. CDR3 amino acids: CASSARRGRIKQQPQHF. CDR3 coding DNA: TGTGCCAGCAGTGCCCGCCGTGGGCGAATTAAACAACAGCCCCAGCATTTT.

This sequence joins TRBV5-1 and TRBJ2-3; the D gene is possibly TRBD2 (6 bases). Trimming left V 6 bases short and J 2 bases short, with 16 bases between. The V gene's germline CDR1 is SGHRS and CDR2 YFSETQ. The CDR3 has 15 amino acids. The CDR3 DNA follows: TGCGCCAGCATCGACCCCCGGGGGAACACAGATACGCAGTATTTT. Protein product: CASIDPRGNTDTQYF.

The genes are TRBV6-6 and TRBJ1-1, with D perhaps TRBD1 (5 bases). The CDR3 contains 13 residues. Trimming left V 11 bases short and J 10 bases short, with 23 bases between. Looked up from germline, CDR1 is MNHNY and CDR2 is SVGAGI (reference sequence). CDR3 residues: CAGRGGGALRAFF. In DNA form, the CDR3 reads TGTGCCGGAAGAGGCGGGGGAGCGTTAAGAGCTTTCTTT.

V and J are TRBV19 and TRBJ2-1; 9 bases fit TRBD1. Germline V gene data show CDR1 as LNHDA and CDR2 as SQIVND (reference sequence). The CDR3 spans 14 residues. V was pared by 4 bases and J by 8 bases, with 6 bases of the junction left unmatched. The CDR3 DNA reads as TGTGCCAGTAGTAACCGACAGGGGGTTTATGAGCAGTTCTTC. Translating it yields CASSNRQGVYEQFF.

The chain recombines TRBV28 with TRBJ2-5, with 9 bases that match TRBD2. Germline lookup yields CDR1 MDHEN and CDR2 SYDVKM. The V segment lost 3 bases and the J segment 0 bases; nucleotides outside the gene matches: 5. CDR3 size: 16 residues. In DNA form, the CDR3 reads TGTGCCAGCAGTTTCATTCTAGCGGGGAACCAAGAGACCCAGTACTTC. It codes for CASSFILAGNQETQYF.

The chain uses TRBV9 and TRBJ2-7, with TRBD2 as a possible D gene (5 bases). V lost 0 bases to trimming and J lost 5 bases, with 12 bases between them. This CDR3 contains 14 residues. Germline lookup yields CDR1 SGDLS and CDR2 YYNGEE. In DNA, the CDR3 is TGTGCCAGCAGCGTAGGTGAGCGGATCAACGAGCAGTACTTC. This translates into CASSVGERINEQYF.